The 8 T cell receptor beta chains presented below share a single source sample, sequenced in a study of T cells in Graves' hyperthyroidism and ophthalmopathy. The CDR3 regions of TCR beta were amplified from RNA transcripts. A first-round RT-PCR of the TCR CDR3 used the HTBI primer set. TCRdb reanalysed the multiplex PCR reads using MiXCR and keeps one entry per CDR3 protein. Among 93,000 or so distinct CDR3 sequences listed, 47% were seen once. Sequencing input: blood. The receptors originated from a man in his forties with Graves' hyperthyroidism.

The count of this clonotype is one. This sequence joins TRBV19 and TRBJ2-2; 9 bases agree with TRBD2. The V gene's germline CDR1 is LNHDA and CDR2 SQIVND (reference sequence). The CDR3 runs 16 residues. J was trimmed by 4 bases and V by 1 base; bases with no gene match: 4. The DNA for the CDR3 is TGTGCCAGTAGTATAGGACTAGCGGTCGGCACCGGGGAGCTGTTTTTT. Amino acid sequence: CASSIGLAVGTGELFF. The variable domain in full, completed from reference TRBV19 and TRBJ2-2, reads DGGITQSPKYLFRKEGQNVTLSCEQNLNHDAMYWYRQDPGQGLRLIYYSQIVNDFQKGDIAEGYSVSREKKESFPLTVTSAQKNPTAFYLCASSIGLAVGTGELFFGEGSRLTVL.

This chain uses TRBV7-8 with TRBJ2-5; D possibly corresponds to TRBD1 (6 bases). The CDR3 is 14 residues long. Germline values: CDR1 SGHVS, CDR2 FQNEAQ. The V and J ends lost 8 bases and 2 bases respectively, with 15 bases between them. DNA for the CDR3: TGTGCCAGCGGGGACAACCGTAATCAAGAGACCCAGTACTTC. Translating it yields CASGDNRNQETQYF.

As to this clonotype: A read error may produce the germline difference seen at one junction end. In nucleotides, the CDR3 is TGCGCCAGCAGCTTAACCAGCGGCACAGATGCGCAGTCTTTT. Its protein product is CASSLTSGTDAQSF. The genes are TRBV4-1 and TRBJ2-3; a weak D match, TRBD2 (5 bases). CDR1 and CDR2 (germline): MGHRA, YSYEKL. The CDR3 has 14 amino acids.

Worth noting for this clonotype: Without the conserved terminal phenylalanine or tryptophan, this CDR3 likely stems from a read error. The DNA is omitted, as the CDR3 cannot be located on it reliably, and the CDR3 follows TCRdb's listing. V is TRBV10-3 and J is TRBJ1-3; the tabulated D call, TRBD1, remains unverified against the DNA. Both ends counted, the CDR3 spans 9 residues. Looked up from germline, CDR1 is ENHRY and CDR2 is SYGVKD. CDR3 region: CAISESTGQ.

Here the CDR3 DNA reads TGTGCCAGCAGCGTAGGCGTCGGGCAGGGTATCTTTAACACTGAAGCTTTCTTT. This encodes CASSVGVGQGIFNTEAFF. The chain combines TRBV9 with TRBJ1-1; D might be TRBD1 (5 bases). Germline V gene data show CDR1 as SGDLS and CDR2 as YYNGEE. Between the trimmed V and J ends, which lost 0 bases and 2 bases, there was a span of 20 bases. This CDR3 is 18 amino acids long.

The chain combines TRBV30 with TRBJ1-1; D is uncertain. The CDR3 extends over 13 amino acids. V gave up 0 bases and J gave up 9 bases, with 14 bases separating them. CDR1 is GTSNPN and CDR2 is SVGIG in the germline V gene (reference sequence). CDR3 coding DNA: TGTGCCTGGAGTGTAACCAGGCCAGCTCAAGCTTTCTTT. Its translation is CAWSVTRPAQAFF. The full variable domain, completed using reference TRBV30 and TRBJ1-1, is SQTIHQWPATLVQPVGSPLSLECTVEGTSNPNLYWYRQAAGRGLQLLFYSVGIGQISSEVPQNLSASRPQDRQFILSSKKLLLSDSGFYLCAWSVTRPAQAFFGQGTRLTVV.

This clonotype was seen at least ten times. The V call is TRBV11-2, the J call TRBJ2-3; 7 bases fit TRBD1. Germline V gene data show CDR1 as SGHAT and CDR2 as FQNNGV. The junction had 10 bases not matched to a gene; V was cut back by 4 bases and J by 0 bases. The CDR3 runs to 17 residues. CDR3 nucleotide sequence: TGTGCCAGCAGCTCATACAAGCCGGGACAGAGCACAGATACGCAGTATTTT. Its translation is CASSSYKPGQSTDTQYF. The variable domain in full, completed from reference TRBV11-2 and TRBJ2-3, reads EAGVAQSPRYKIIEKRQSVAFWCNPISGHATLYWYQQILGQGPKLLIQFQNNGVVDDSQLPKDRFSAERLKGVDSTLKIQPAKLEDSAVYLCASSSYKPGQSTDTQYFGPGTRLTVL.

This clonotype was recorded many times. The CDR3 region is CSAMAGGGNQPQHF. In DNA form, the CDR3 reads TGCAGTGCTATGGCAGGGGGAGGTAATCAGCCCCAGCATTTT. V and J are TRBV20-1 and TRBJ1-5, with 7 bases matching TRBD1. The CDR3 extends over 14 amino acids. J was trimmed by 4 bases and V by 4 bases; bases with no gene match: 7. Germline values: CDR1 DFQATT, CDR2 SNEGSKA (reference sequence).